A selection of T cell receptor beta chains follows, all from one sample in a study of lymphopenia after photon versus proton radiotherapy. Measured with immunoSEQ multiplex PCR; TCRdb has only the in-frame clones, and not every one. The table has under 20,000 clones, over 80% seen once; the top ten hold approximately 6.2%. The material sequenced was peripheral blood, taken from a patient treated with photon-based radiotherapy. These receptors were taken from a man aged 55 to 69 with pancreatic cancer. The CDR3 runs from the conserved cysteine through the conserved F or W. The D gene is left open where the match is weak. Clone size is shown for a subset of rows, as once, few, many or a class of expanded clone.

V	D	size	J	CDR3	DNA
TRBV5-1	TRBD1	NA	TRBJ1-2	CASGPGQGYGYTF	TGCGCCAGCGGCCCGGGACAGGGGTATGGCTACACCTTC
TRBV4-1	NA	NA	TRBJ2-4	CASSQEAGKNIQYF	TGCGCCAGCAGCCAAGAGGCAGGGAAAAACATTCAGTACTTC
TRBV5-8	NA	NA	TRBJ1-4	CASSLLLGPGHRTYNEKLFF	TGTGCCAGCAGCTTGCTCTTAGGGCCGGGCCATAGAACGTATAATGAAAAACTGTTTTTT
TRBV30	NA	once	TRBJ1-5	CAWSLGDGGNQPQHF	TGTGCCTGGAGTTTGGGAGATGGTGGCAATCAGCCCCAGCATTTT
TRBV5-6	NA	NA	TRBJ2-1	CASSTLGTNKANEQFF	TGTGCCAGCAGCACCCTAGGGACCAACAAAGCTAATGAGCAGTTCTTC
TRBV5-4	NA	NA	TRBJ1-6	CASSSERSYNSPLHF	TGTGCCAGCAGCTCGGAAAGATCCTATAATTCACCCCTCCACTTT
TRBV18	NA	NA	TRBJ2-7	CASSGQPSTYEQYF	TGTGCCAGCTCCGGGCAACCCTCCACCTACGAGCAGTACTTC
TRBV6-1	NA	NA	TRBJ2-7	CASSEEAGSSYEQYF	TGTGCCAGCAGTGAAGAGGCGGGGAGCTCCTACGAGCAGTACTTC
TRBV30	NA	NA	TRBJ2-5	CAWSLGETQYF	TGTGCCTGGAGTCTGGGGGAGACCCAGTACTTC
TRBV18	TRBD1	NA	TRBJ2-1	CASSQDRASYNEQFF	TGTGCCAGCTCACAAGACAGGGCCTCCTACAATGAGCAGTTCTTC
TRBV5-5	NA	NA	TRBJ2-2	CASSRSPGTTTGELFF	TGTGCCAGCAGCCGTAGTCCCGGGACAACCACCGGGGAGCTGTTTTTT
TRBV6-1	TRBD1	NA	TRBJ1-6	CASSEAGGGSPLHF	TGTGCCAGCAGTGAAGCAGGGGGCGGGTCACCCCTCCACTTT
TRBV23-1	NA	NA	TRBJ2-3	CASSQSHRQTLGDTQYF	TGCGCCAGCAGTCAATCGCACAGGCAAACTTTGGGAGATACGCAGTATTTT
TRBV18	TRBD1	NA	TRBJ1-5	CASSGGGTANQPQHF	TGTGCCAGCTCCGGCGGTGGGACAGCTAATCAGCCCCAGCATTTT
TRBV7-3	TRBD1	few	TRBJ1-2	CASSLTTGGDGYTF	TGTGCCAGCAGCTTAACTACAGGGGGCGATGGCTACACCTTC
TRBV7-9	NA	NA	TRBJ1-4	CASSLSFSLGNEKLFF	TGTGCCAGCAGTCTGTCTTTTTCCCTGGGTAATGAAAAACTGTTTTTT
TRBV6-1	NA	NA	TRBJ1-1	CASQTELNTEAFF	TGTGCCAGTCAGACCGAGTTGAACACTGAAGCTTTCTTT
TRBV30	NA	NA	TRBJ1-4	CAWSPSLTPSKGAEKLFF	TGTGCCTGGAGTCCTTCCCTGACCCCGAGTAAGGGAGCTGAAAAACTGTTTTTT
TRBV5-1	NA	once	TRBJ1-1	CASSLAGEAFF	TGCGCCAGCAGCTTGGCGGGTGAAGCTTTCTTT
TRBV7-9	TRBD1	NA	TRBJ2-6	CASSTSMTRGLGANVLTF	TGTGCCAGCAGCACTTCAATGACCAGGGGGCTAGGGGCCAACGTCCTGACTTTC
TRBV30	NA	NA	TRBJ2-7	CAWSGPGSYEQYF	TGTGCCTGGAGCGGGCCGGGCAGCTACGAGCAGTACTTC
TRBV9	NA	NA	TRBJ2-3	CASSVGGAGSTDTQYF	TGTGCCAGCAGCGTAGGGGGAGCGGGCTCTACAGATACGCAGTATTTT
TRBV7-9	NA	NA	TRBJ1-5	CASSLGMGLAQHF	TGTGCCAGCAGCTTAGGGATGGGGTTGGCCCAGCATTTT
TRBV6-5	NA	NA	TRBJ1-1	CASSFGRTRGTEAFF	TGTGCCAGCAGTTTTGGGCGGACCCGGGGCACTGAAGCTTTCTTT
TRBV19	NA	NA	TRBJ1-5	CASRGVYQPQHF	TGTGCCAGCAGAGGGGTTTATCAGCCCCAGCATTTT
TRBV4-2	NA	NA	TRBJ1-1	CASRAGGTEAFF	TGTGCCAGCAGGGCCGGGGGCACTGAAGCTTTCTTT
TRBV15	NA	NA	TRBJ1-4	CATSRDNGGTNEKLFF	TGTGCCACCAGCAGAGATAACGGGGGCACTAATGAAAAACTGTTTTTT
TRBV6-5	NA	NA	TRBJ2-1	CASSYKGEDREQFF	TGTGCCAGCAGTTACAAGGGAGAGGACCGGGAGCAGTTCTTC
TRBV18	NA	NA	TRBJ1-4	CASSPRAGTNEKLFF	TGTGCCAGCTCACCGAGGGCGGGAACTAATGAAAAACTGTTTTTT
TRBV27	TRBD2	NA	TRBJ2-3	CASKGGAAGDTQYF	TGTGCCAGCAAGGGCGGGGCAGCGGGGGATACGCAGTATTTT
TRBV9	TRBD1	NA	TRBJ1-3	CASSADRVEAGNTIYF	TGTGCCAGCAGCGCCGACAGGGTGGAAGCTGGAAACACCATATATTTT
TRBV6-5	NA	NA	TRBJ1-3	CASSSTGNSGNTIYF	TGTGCCAGCAGTTCCACAGGCAACTCTGGAAACACCATATATTTT
TRBV19	NA	NA	TRBJ2-7	CASSNKQSGPYEQYF	TGTGCCAGTAGCAATAAACAGTCCGGACCTTACGAGCAGTACTTC
TRBV7-2	NA	NA	TRBJ2-2	CASSLWTVNTGELFF	TGTGCCAGCAGCTTATGGACAGTGAACACCGGGGAGCTGTTTTTT
TRBV10-3	TRBD2	NA	TRBJ2-3	CAISERLSGATDTQYF	TGTGCCATCAGTGAGCGACTTAGCGGGGCAACAGATACGCAGTATTTT
TRBV25-1	NA	once	TRBJ1-2	CASSPGGANYGYTF	TGTGCCAGCAGCCCGGGGGGAGCTAACTATGGCTACACCTTC
TRBV11-3	TRBD1	NA	TRBJ1-2	CASSLVGTGFPNGYTF	TGTGCCAGCAGCTTAGTTGGGACAGGGTTCCCGAATGGCTACACCTTC
TRBV7-2	NA	NA	TRBJ2-3	CASSFSTDTQYF	TGTGCCAGCAGCTTTTCAACAGATACGCAGTATTTT
TRBV25-1	NA	once	TRBJ1-1	CASAGSYTEAFF	TGTGCCAGCGCGGGGTCCTACACTGAAGCTTTCTTT
TRBV5-5	NA	NA	TRBJ2-1	CASSFDSYNEQFF	TGTGCCAGCAGCTTTGACAGTTACAATGAGCAGTTCTTC
TRBV5-1	NA	NA	TRBJ1-5	CASSFTGDNNQPQHF	TGCGCCAGCAGCTTTACAGGAGACAACAATCAGCCCCAGCATTTT
TRBV27	TRBD1	NA	TRBJ1-2	CASSLGRGLGYTF	TGTGCCAGCAGTTTAGGCAGGGGGCTGGGCTACACCTTC
TRBV7-2	NA	NA	TRBJ2-3	CASSSQGGPKDTQYF	TGTGCCAGCAGCTCCCAAGGGGGGCCAAAAGATACGCAGTATTTT
TRBV15	TRBD1	NA	TRBJ2-7	CATSDSGTGGIEQYF	TGTGCCACCAGCGACTCCGGGACAGGGGGCATCGAGCAGTACTTC
TRBV7-3	TRBD2	NA	TRBJ2-1	CASSPGGSGGYNEQFF	TGTGCCAGCAGCCCTGGGGGTAGCGGGGGTTACAATGAGCAGTTCTTC
TRBV29-1	NA	NA	TRBJ1-2	CSVRGGYTF	TGCAGCGTGAGAGGCGGCTACACCTTC
TRBV7-9	NA	NA	TRBJ1-6	CASNLEQYNSPLHF	TGTGCCAGCAACTTAGAGCAGTATAATTCACCCCTCCACTTT
TRBV5-1	TRBD1	NA	TRBJ1-3	CASSLQGHGNTIYF	TGCGCCAGCAGCTTACAGGGGCATGGAAACACCATATATTTT
TRBV9	NA	NA	TRBJ2-7	CASSRPPDVEQYF	TGTGCCAGCAGCCGTCCCCCAGACGTCGAGCAGTACTTC
TRBV2	NA	NA	TRBJ1-6	CASSETRAALHF	TGTGCCAGCAGTGAAACCCGGGCGGCCCTCCACTTT